The next 20 T cell receptor beta chains were all read from a single sample in a study of CD4+ T cells in melanoma. Assay: immunoSEQ multiplex PCR; the TCRdb copy retains only in-frame clones and omits some. The sample holds 20,000 to 25,000 clones, roughly 73% seen once. These receptors were obtained from a human donor with melanoma.

This clone appeared a single time. This sequence joins TRBV12-5 and TRBJ1-1, with 12 bases lining up with TRBD1. The length of the CDR3 is 13 residues. V lost 5 bases to trimming and J lost 12 bases; unmatched junction nucleotides: 7. Germline assignment: CDR1 LGHNT and CDR2 FRNRAP. CDR3 bases: TGTGCTAGTGGTGCGGGGGACAGGGGGCGAACTTTCTTT. It translates to CASGAGDRGRTFF.

The chain links TRBV5-4 to TRBJ2-1; 12 bases agree with TRBD2. CDR3 size: 17 residues. Losses at the gene ends were 1 base for V and 4 bases for J; bases not matched to a gene: 6. CDR1 and CDR2 from the germline V gene are SGHNT and YYREEE (reference sequence). The CDR3 sequence is CASSLLPSGGVYNEQFF. The CDR3 DNA sequence: TGTGCCAGCAGCTTGCTGCCTAGCGGGGGGGTTTACAATGAGCAGTTCTTC.

J is TRBJ1-6 and V is TRBV6-1; D call uncertain. In germline, CDR1 is MNHNS, CDR2 SASEGT. The CDR3 has 14 residues. Trimming left V 5 bases short and J 8 bases short, with 13 bases between. CDR3 sequence reads: CASSLLNRDSPLHF. The CDR3 region has the DNA TGTGCCAGCAGTCTCCTCAACCGGGATTCACCCCTCCACTTT.

The gene calls are TRBV11-1 and TRBJ1-1; TRBD1 agrees at 10 bases. Germline V lookup: CDR1 SGHAT, CDR2 FQDESV (reference sequence). The ends lost 6 bases at V and 11 bases at J; junction bases unmatched: 12. This CDR3 has 14 amino acids. The CDR3 nucleotides read TGTGCCAGCAGGCCCACCGGGACAGGGGCCCAGGCTTTCTTT. Translating gives CASRPTGTGAQAFF.

V gene TRBV27 combines with J gene TRBJ1-2; no definite D call. CDR1 is MNHEY, CDR2 SMNVEV, per germline (reference sequence). This CDR3 contains 13 residues. V was pared by 6 bases and J by 8 bases, with 16 bases between. The CDR3 sequence: CASRGPITKGYTF. CDR3 nucleotides: TGTGCCAGCAGGGGCCCCATCACTAAAGGCTACACCTTC.

The J gene is TRBJ2-7, the V gene TRBV2; D is perhaps TRBD1 (6 bases). The ends were cut back, 6 bases at V and 4 bases at J, with 13 bases in the middle. Per the germline V gene, CDR1 is SNHLY and CDR2 is FYNNEI. This CDR3 is built from 13 residues. CDR3 region: CASRDRSPYEQYF. DNA for the CDR3: TGTGCCAGCAGAGACAGGTCTCCATACGAGCAGTACTTC.

The gene calls are TRBV20-1 and TRBJ1-4; D is unclear. CDR1 and CDR2 from the germline V gene are DFQATT and SNEGSKA (reference sequence). V was cut by 3 bases and J by 7 bases, with 6 bases left in between. The CDR3 loop spans 11 amino acids. Here the CDR3 reads CSASRSEKLFF. The CDR3 DNA follows: TGCAGTGCTAGCCGCAGTGAAAAACTGTTTTTT.

The rearrangement joins TRBV7-9 to TRBJ2-7; D remains unclear. V lost 5 bases and J lost 1, with 6 bases in between. The germline V gene encodes CDR1 SEHNR and CDR2 FQNEAQ (reference sequence). This CDR3 has 12 amino acids. In DNA, the CDR3 is TGTGCCAGCAGCGACTTATCCTACGAGCAGTACTTC. The encoded protein is CASSDLSYEQYF.

The chain joins TRBV11-2 to TRBJ2-1; D is unresolved. With 2 bases removed from V and 8 bases from J, the gap between germline ends came to 19 bases. Germline CDR1 reads SGHAT; CDR2 reads FQNNGV. The CDR3 consists of 16 residues. The CDR3 spells CASSLRASLTSDEQFF. CDR3 nucleotides: TGTGCCAGCAGCTTACGGGCCAGTTTAACGAGCGATGAGCAGTTCTTC.

CDR3 sequence reads: CAWSASGGSSEKLFF. The CDR3 region has the DNA TGTGCCTGGAGCGCTTCAGGGGGCTCAAGTGAAAAACTGTTTTTT. V is TRBV30 and J is TRBJ1-4; 8 bases match TRBD1. CDR3 length: 15 amino acids. With 3 bases clipped from V and 7 bases from J, the junction kept 10 bases outside the gene matches. The germline V gene has CDR1 GTSNPN and CDR2 SVGIG (reference sequence). Variable domain in full (rest from reference TRBV30 and TRBJ1-4): SQTIHQWPATLVQPVGSPLSLECTVEGTSNPNLYWYRQAAGRGLQLLFYSVGIGQISSEVPQNLSASRPQDRQFILSSKKLLLSDSGFYLCAWSASGGSSEKLFFGSGTQLSVL.

This clone occurred a few times. The genes are TRBV29-1 and TRBJ2-3, with 10 bases that match TRBD2. V lost 3 bases, J lost 12 bases, and 12 bases stayed unmatched. The CDR3 loop spans 14 amino acids. CDR1 and CDR2 from the germline V gene are SQVTM and ANQGSEA. The CDR3 coding sequence is TGCAGCGTTGACGAGACGCTAGCGGGGGACTTTCAGTATTTT. Translated: CSVDETLAGDFQYF.

This clone was picked up a small number of times. The genes are TRBV6-1 and TRBJ1-1; D unclear. The CDR3 contains 13 residues. Looked up from germline, CDR1 is MNHNS and CDR2 is SASEGT. Trimming shortened V by 6 bases and J by 6 bases, and 14 bases separated the two germline ends. For the CDR3, the DNA is TGTGCCAGCAGATCGAGGGATGCAGCTGAAGCTTTCTTT. Translating it yields CASRSRDAAEAFF.

The V and J genes are TRBV28 and TRBJ2-3; D is unresolved. This CDR3 has 13 amino acids. CDR1 and CDR2 (germline): MDHEN, SYDVKM. The V and J ends lost 2 bases and 2 bases respectively, with 5 bases between them. The CDR3 region has the DNA TGTGCCAGCAGTTTAACGTACACAGATACGCAGTATTTT. Amino acids: CASSLTYTDTQYF.

CDR3 coding DNA: TGTGCCAGCAGCACCTTTAGCGGGCCATACAATGAGCAGTTCTTC. Protein product: CASSTFSGPYNEQFF. V usage is TRBV7-2 and J usage is TRBJ2-1, with 7 positions matching TRBD2. The CDR3 has 15 amino acids. After removal of 5 bases from V and 4 bases from J, the junction contained 8 bases not matched to a gene. Per the germline V gene, CDR1 is SGHTA and CDR2 is FQGNSA.

This sequence joins TRBV11-1 and TRBJ2-5; possibly TRBD1 or TRBD2 for D (5 bases each). Germline V lookup: CDR1 SGHAT, CDR2 FQDESV (reference sequence). The CDR3 is 13 amino acids. V lost 7 bases to trimming and J lost 5 bases, with 14 bases between them. CDR3: CASTPPGLETQYF. The CDR3, as DNA: TGTGCCAGCACCCCACCGGGGCTTGAGACCCAGTACTTC.

The chain carries TRBV29-1 and TRBJ2-7, with D perhaps matching TRBD2 (7 bases). V was pared by 7 bases and J by 2 bases, with 12 bases between. There are 12 residues in the CDR3. Looked up from germline, CDR1 is SQVTM and CDR2 is ANQGSEA. The CDR3 DNA follows: TGCAGCGCCGGGGGGCCCACCTACGAGCAGTACTTC. Protein: CSAGGPTYEQYF.

The chain is built from TRBV4-1 and TRBJ1-5; no definite D call. Trimming cost V 1 base and J 3 bases, with 10 bases left between them. The germline V gene has CDR1 MGHRA and CDR2 YSYEKL. The CDR3 is 15 amino acids. This CDR3 is CASSQGVSFNQPQHF. The CDR3 DNA reads as TGCGCCAGCAGCCAAGGGGTGTCATTCAATCAGCCCCAGCATTTT.

Concerning this clone: Other DNA sequences from this sample encode an identical CDR3 as well. The V and J genes are TRBV18 and TRBJ2-7; tentative D call: TRBD2 (6 bases). CDR1 KGHSH and CDR2 LQKENI come from the germline V gene. There are 15 residues in the CDR3. The V end lost 0 bases, the J end lost 7 bases, and 16 bases lay between the germline ends. In DNA, the CDR3 is TGTGCCAGCTCACCACCCGGGGGAGACTACTATGAGCAGTACTTC. Its translation: CASSPPGGDYYEQYF.

This clone was recorded only once. V usage is TRBV6-5 and J usage is TRBJ1-1; D gene unclear. V was pared by 7 bases and J by 4 bases, with 13 bases between. The CDR3 covers 13 residues. Germline-derived CDR1 and CDR2 are MNHEY and SVGAGI. The CDR3 nucleotides read TGTGCCAGCACACTGGGGTCGGGCACTGAAGCTTTCTTT. It is translated as CASTLGSGTEAFF.

The J gene is TRBJ2-5, the V gene TRBV5-6; 8 bases agree with TRBD1. Trimming took 2 bases from V and 3 from J; bases not matched to a gene: 6. The CDR3 length is 15 residues. Looked up from germline, CDR1 is SGHDT and CDR2 is YYEEEE. The CDR3 is CASSFGRGREETQYF. The DNA of the CDR3 is TGTGCCAGCAGCTTTGGCAGGGGGCGAGAAGAGACCCAGTACTTC. Full variable domain (remainder filled in from reference TRBV5-6 and TRBJ2-5): DAGVTQSPTHLIKTRGQQVTLRCSPKSGHDTVSWYQQALGQGPQFIFQYYEEEERQRGNFPDRFSGHQFPNYSSELNVNALLLGDSALYLCASSFGRGREETQYFGPGTRLLVL.